This record covers a single T cell receptor (beta chain). Its target antigen remains unknown. Per-nucleotide qualities are absent, and no much larger clonotype sits a single base away. Within the sample, other DNA sequences also encode this same CDR3. TCRbeta CDR3 regions were amplified from genomic DNA by means of the immunoSEQ Assay, a bias-controlled multiplex PCR. Turning to the authors' computational methods: Nucleated cell counts per sample were estimated from amplification of reference gene primers within the assay. Sequence reads were collapsed and filtered to measure the absolute abundance of every unique TCRbeta CDR3 rearrangement. For each sample, productive Simpson clonality was calculated as the square root of Simpson's diversity index across productive rearrangements. Held by TCRdb, this immuneACCESS table contains in-frame sequences only and omits some clones. Under half of the omission traces to an unresolved V gene where checked; the cause of the rest is unknown. V, J and clone size are taken as reported in that table, and D and trimming were inferred from the DNA itself. This sample gives more than 250,000 clones in total; around 86% of them show up just once. The ten most abundant clones make up less than 11% of the sample.

In the prospective study, participants were 18 to 89 years old, resided in about two dozen geographic areas of the United States, and were enrolled through a virtual design. In the prospective study, cohorts were assigned on the basis of participant-reported clinical history obtained from a screening survey and a study questionnaire. Recovered participants in ImmuneRACE Cohort 3 were defined as having two consecutive negative NP/OP PCR tests, clearance from a healthcare professional, or resolution of symptoms. In the prospective study, mobile phlebotomists collected whole blood, serum and a nasopharyngeal or oropharyngeal swab from each participant. Additional blood draws and questionnaires over a roughly two-month period could optionally be provided by prospective study participants. Blood samples from the prospective study were shipped frozen or at room temperature prior to DNA extraction. This sample was taken from a study of blood T cell repertoires in COVID-19 (dated by TCRdb to the early 2020s). A note on the overall study: Collaborator samples came from the United States, Italy and Spain and covered acute and convalescent phases of COVID-19. The prospective study material was composed of cDNA or gDNA derived from T cells, B-cell-depleted T cells, or PBMCs. Deeply sampled blood TCRbeta repertoires from subjects exposed to, actively infected with, or recovered from COVID-19 were included in the dataset. The repertoires were made available in a free public database intended to serve as a resource for research on the immune response to SARS-CoV-2. The samples were drawn from two sources: the first 160 participants of the ongoing ImmuneRACE study, and fewer than 1,500 subjects contributed by 6 global collaborators. Nearly every sample came with metadata listing a de-identified subject ID, COVID-19 status, age in years and sex. Where available, HLA class I and class II types were taken from metadata supplied by the sample provider and were not determined by assay-based typing.

The research as a whole found: Clinical and demographic metadata were provided uncurated, with the amount varying by source and participant.

The material sequenced was PBMCs or T cells enriched from blood (not recorded which). The clonotype was recovered from a woman aged 18-30 years who had recovered from COVID-19.

The nucleotide sequence is TGCGCCAGCAGCCCTAGCTCCTACGAGCAGTACTTC. Translated, it gives CASSPSSYEQYF. This chain joins TRBV10-2 to TRBJ2-7; the D gene cannot be named for sure. Taken from the germline V gene, the CDR1 and CDR2 loops are WSHSY and SAAADI. The CDR3 measures 12 amino acids from cysteine to phenylalanine. The kept DNA is CDR3 alone, 36 bases in frame from the first base. V is pared back by 6 bases and J by 0 bases, with 6 bases lying between the germline termini.